This T cell receptor (beta chain) was obtained from a study of T-cell reconstitution after alpha-beta-depleted transplantation in children (dated by TCRdb to 2016 to 2018). In the study overall: Using TCR repertoire profiling, the study quantitatively followed how T-cell immune reconstitution unfolded in children after TCRalphabeta/CD19-depleted allogeneic hematopoietic cell transplantation.

For this clonotype: The target of this receptor is not known. No quality values exist for individual bases; no much larger clone is one base distant.

CDR1 and CDR2 (MNHNS, SASEGT) derive from the germline V gene. CDR3 length: 12 amino acids, cysteine to phenylalanine. Of all the DNA, just the CDR3 is kept, 36 bases in frame from base 1. The junction carries 12 bases between V and J, which are trimmed by 6 bases and 6 bases respectively. The library was obtained by PCR. Data came from an Illumina HiSeq 2500. TCR library preparation used molecular barcoding, with unique molecular identifiers applied to normalize quantification of the TCRbeta repertoire. Through fastp at Q25 and MiXCR, TCRdb rebuilt clones from the public reads, retaining in-frame beta chains. Every entry covers one CDR3 protein and lists the most common genes and DNA from its rows. In this sample the table shows 360,000 or so distinct CDR3 sequences, about 20% of which occur a single time. Clones ranked in the top ten supply about 3.8% of the sample.

The chain joins TRBV6-1 to TRBJ2-7; 6 matching bases give a weak D call of TRBD2. The sequencing here drew on PBMCs from the stem cell graft donor, taken from the stem cell graft. This receptor was identified in a human donor who donated a stem cell graft to a child with acute myeloid leukemia. The CDR3 reads CASSKKGLEQYF. The nucleotides are TGTGCCAGCAGCAAAAAGGGACTCGAGCAGTACTTC.